Sequencing of this T cell receptor (beta chain) was carried out in a study of blood T cell repertoires in COVID-19 (dated by TCRdb to the early 2020s). Regarding the research as a whole: The collaborator samples originated in the United States, Italy and Spain and spanned the acute and convalescent phases of COVID-19. The prospective study material was composed of cDNA or gDNA derived from T cells, B-cell-depleted T cells, or PBMCs. The dataset comprised deeply sampled blood TCRbeta repertoires from subjects exposed to, actively infected with, or recovered from COVID-19. The repertoires were released in a freely available public database meant as a resource for research on the immune response to SARS-CoV-2. The samples were drawn from the first 160 participants of the ongoing ImmuneRACE study and from 950 to 1,500 subjects provided by 6 global collaborators. Sample metadata almost always included a de-identified subject ID, COVID-19 status, age in years and sex. Where available, HLA class I and class II types were taken from metadata supplied by the sample provider and were not determined by assay-based typing.

Broad study findings and their caveats: How much clinical and demographic metadata was included differed by source and by participant, and the metadata was provided uncurated.

Each collaborating institution followed its own protocols to collect whole blood in K2EDTA tubes. For TCRbeta analysis, collaborator samples were shipped as frozen whole blood, as isolated PBMCs, or as DNA extracted from either sample type. TCRbeta CDR3 regions were amplified from genomic DNA by means of the immunoSEQ Assay, a bias-controlled multiplex PCR. Regarding the original processing steps: Within the assay, amplification of reference gene primers was used to estimate how many nucleated cells each sample contained. To quantify the absolute abundance of each unique TCRbeta CDR3 rearrangement, sequence reads were collapsed and filtered. For each sample, productive Simpson clonality was calculated as the square root of Simpson's diversity index across productive rearrangements. Drawn from immuneACCESS, this table holds only the in-frame rearrangements with V and J called that TCRdb kept. Clones are partly lost; checked studies trace under half to an unresolved V gene and leave the rest unexplained. V and J calls and clone size are as listed in that table; D and trimming were resolved from the DNA. This sample lists approximately 210,000 clones; roughly 81% were detected once. Clones ranked in the top ten supply 6.5% to 9% of the sample.

Details on this clone: Its target antigen remains unknown. No per-base quality is available; no much larger clone lies one base away.

V and J are trimmed by 4 bases and 9 bases, and the gene matches miss 9 bases of the junction. For CDR1 and CDR2, the germline V gene lists MNHNS and SASEGT. There are 16 amino acids in the CDR3, from cysteine to phenylalanine inclusive. Just CDR3 DNA is preserved here, 48 bases in frame from base 1. What was sequenced was peripheral blood. This clonotype originated in a woman aged 50 to 65 with active or convalescent COVID-19. The chain is assembled from TRBV6-1 and TRBJ2-1; 13 bases in the middle match TRBD2. CDR3 loop: CASSGTSGGAYGEQFF. The DNA sequence is TGTGCCAGCAGTGGAACTAGCGGGGGGGCTTATGGTGAGCAGTTCTTC.